This TCR beta chain was identified in a study of T cells in Graves' hyperthyroidism and ophthalmopathy. Diagnoses were established using clinical symptoms, serum thyroxine and TRAb, thyroid ultrasound and orbital computed tomography. There are many counts of this clonotype. The V end lost 6 bases, the J end lost 1 base, and 12 bases lay between the germline ends. The CDR3 runs 14 residues. Amplification of TCR beta CDR3 regions used RNA as the template. A first-round RT-PCR of the TCR CDR3 used the HTBI primer set. MiXCR was run by TCRdb on the multiplex PCR reads, yielding one entry per CDR3 protein. In the table there are about 560,000 distinct CDR3 sequences, 16% of which are singletons.

The chain uses TRBV12-3 or TRBV12-4 and TRBJ1-1, with D perhaps matching TRBD1 (6 bases). The sequenced sample consisted of blood. The TCR comes from a woman between 18 and 29 years old with Graves' hyperthyroidism. The chain's CDR3 is CASRPTGRNTEAFF. The CDR3 DNA sequence: TGTGCCAGCAGACCAACAGGGAGGAACACTGAAGCTTTCTTT.